A selection of T cell receptor beta chains follows, all from one sample in a study of beta chain features in type 1 diabetes. Clones were read by immunoSEQ multiplex PCR, and TCRdb kept only the in-frame ones, dropping some. The repertoire holds about 180,000 clones, with approximately 13% as singletons. The specimen was central memory CD4+ T cells from blood. These receptors were obtained from a woman between 18 and 29 years old in good health. Both conserved end residues are trimmed from each CDR3. Fields, in order: V gene, CDR3 length, J gene, clone size, D gene, CDR3 protein. The D gene is left open where the match is weak. Some rows mark clone size as missing; the rest say once, few, many or name a class of expanded clone.

TRBV5-1	13	TRBJ2-7	-	TRBD2	ASSLSAGGTYEQY
TRBV14	13	TRBJ1-1	few	-	ASSQVKGVNTEAF
TRBV30	13	TRBJ2-3	-	-	AWMRGPPSTDTQY
TRBV5-6	13	TRBJ2-1	-	TRBD1	ASSLSGTGLHEQF
TRBV25-1	14	TRBJ1-4	few	-	ASSGNPGTTNEKLF
TRBV28	12	TRBJ1-1	-	TRBD1	ASSTPGTASEAF
TRBV10-3	14	TRBJ2-1	-	-	AISERTSGPYNEQF
TRBV7-9	10	TRBJ1-1	-	-	ASSFLDTEAF
TRBV19	11	TRBJ2-3	-	TRBD2	ASSRGVADTQY
TRBV7-2	13	TRBJ2-5	few	-	ASSFDGGEKETQY
TRBV18	12	TRBJ2-1	few	TRBD2	ASSPVSAGDGQF
TRBV30	11	TRBJ2-7	many	-	AWSRGSPYEQY
TRBV30	10	TRBJ2-1	-	-	AWSRGAGEQF
TRBV7-9	11	TRBJ1-1	many	-	ASSSVAVSEAF
TRBV7-8	13	TRBJ1-3	few	-	ASSLRPGDGNTIY
TRBV2	11	TRBJ1-2	few	TRBD1	ASSGTGRFGYT
TRBV7-9	11	TRBJ2-7	few	-	ASSLVGGYEQY
TRBV18	13	TRBJ1-2	few	-	ASSPGRGDRYGYT